This section outlines one T cell receptor beta chain sequence together with its context. The table came from immunoSEQ multiplex PCR; TCRdb's copy has only in-frame clones and leaves some out. The data show 120,000 or so clones, about 88% seen once. These data come from a study of T cell responses to AZD1222 COVID-19 vaccine. Germline CDR1 SGHAT, CDR2 FQNNGV. The germline V and J ends were trimmed by 5 bases and 10 bases, with 12 bases remaining between them. There are 12 residues in the CDR3. This material consisted of peripheral blood, taken 28 days after the second AZD1222 dose. The J gene is TRBJ2-1, the V gene TRBV11-2; D ambiguous. This receptor was obtained from an adult who received the AZD1222 COVID-19 vaccine. CDR3 amino acids: CASSARSWEQFF. The CDR3 nucleotides read TGTGCCAGCAGCGCCCGAAGCTGGGAGCAGTTCTTC.